The TCR beta chain under discussion was sequenced for a study of T cells in Graves' hyperthyroidism and ophthalmopathy. The CDR3 is 14 amino acids. Germline CDR1 and CDR2: SNHLY and FYNNEI. The germline V and J ends were trimmed by 4 bases and 1 base, with 7 bases remaining between them. PBMCs came from more than 9 ml fresh peripheral blood. The source material, RNA transcripts, was used to amplify TCR beta CDR3 regions. The HTBI primer set served for first-round RT-PCR of the TCR CDR3. TCRdb processed the multiplex PCR reads anew with MiXCR; each CDR3 protein has one entry. Among about 640,000 distinct CDR3 sequences listed, less than 25% were seen once. Note on this clonotype: This may be a read error, as it is one base from a much larger clone.

Sequenced material: blood. This TCR derives from a man younger than 40 with Graves' ophthalmopathy. The rearrangement links TRBV2 to TRBJ2-2; no reliable D call. The CDR3 DNA reads TGTGCCAGCAGTGTGACGGTGAACACCGGGGAGCTGTTTTTT. Translation: CASSVTVNTGELFF.